This record looks at one T cell receptor (beta chain) sequence and its context. No antigen is known for it. There are no base qualities to consult, and no much larger clone falls within one base. The sample originates from a study of OX40 agonist ivuxolimab in advanced cancers. About the investigation overall: Ivuxolimab was a fully human IgG2 agonistic monoclonal antibody targeting the costimulatory receptor OX40 (CD134). Partial responses occurred in three dose-escalation patients: two with cutaneous melanoma and one with hepatocellular carcinoma. In the dose-escalation cohort, approximately 83% of patients were male, and the mean age was approximately 60 years with a range of roughly 20 to 80. Patients were allowed to have had prior anti-PD-1, anti-PD-L1 or anti-CTLA-4 therapy, and 40% of the dose-escalation patients had previously received checkpoint inhibitors. Intravenous ivuxolimab was administered to patients every 2 weeks at six dose levels: 0.01, 0.1, 0.3, 1.5, 3 and 10 mg/kg. Peripheral TCRbeta sequencing aimed to test whether ivuxolimab altered TCR sequence diversity and caused clonal T-cell expansion. The monotherapy dose-escalation portion (N ≈ 56 patients) of the phase I ivuxolimab trial is reported in the paper. Among the 52 dose-escalation patients, about 19 had hepatocellular carcinoma, roughly 15 melanoma, 9 renal cell carcinoma and 9 head and neck cancer.

Genomic DNA was extracted from sorted cells for sequencing of the TCRbeta CDR3 region. The immunoSEQ Assay was used to sequence the TCRbeta CDR3 regions. Entries here come from immuneACCESS through TCRdb and include only in-frame sequences with V and J called. Some clones fail to appear in such tables; in the studies checked, an unresolved V gene covers under half of the shortfall, and the cause of the remainder is unknown. The sample table contains around 63,000 clones; only one count was recorded for roughly nine tenths of them. About 1% of the sample is in the top ten clones. The trial excluded patients who had a history of autoimmune disease or who were on systemic immunosuppression. Peripheral blood for TCR sequencing was collected from all dose cohorts at baseline, on cycle 4 day 1, and on cycle 7 day 1. The samples were drawn from a first-in-human, open-label, multicenter phase I dose-escalation trial of ivuxolimab. Adults with locally advanced or metastatic head and neck squamous cell, hepatocellular, melanoma or renal cell carcinoma were enrolled in the trial. Before TCR sequencing, CD4+ T cells and CD8+ T cells were sorted from peripheral blood as separate populations.

The research as a whole found: Antigen specificity was not determined for the clonally expanded peripheral T cells. Clonal expansion of both CD4+ and CD8+ blood T cells was observed from baseline to week 6 at doses 0.1 to 3.0 mg/kg. On average, CD8+ T cells showed more expanded clones than CD4+ T cells after ivuxolimab. Low levels of normalized T-cell clonal expansion were also seen in some nonresponding patients. In partial responders in the 0.1-3.0 mg/kg groups, normalized peripheral clonal expansion was found to be among the lowest, especially among CD8+ T cells.

V is pared back by 8 bases and J by 0 bases, with 5 bases lying between the germline termini. CDR1 is given as MNHEY and CDR2 as SMNVEV, both from the germline V gene (reference sequence). The CDR3 contains 11 residues, cysteine and phenylalanine counted. Only the CDR3 DNA stays, 33 bases, in frame from base 1. The TCR sequence derives from an adult with an advanced solid tumor such as melanoma, head and neck, liver or kidney cancer. The specimen comprised CD4+ or CD8+ T cells sorted from blood, sampled in a trial of the OX40 agonist ivuxolimab. The rearrangement combines TRBV27 with TRBJ2-7, with the D gene not confidently named. The CDR3 loop reads CASGDSYEQYF. DNA sequence: TGTGCCAGCGGGGACTCCTACGAGCAGTACTTC.